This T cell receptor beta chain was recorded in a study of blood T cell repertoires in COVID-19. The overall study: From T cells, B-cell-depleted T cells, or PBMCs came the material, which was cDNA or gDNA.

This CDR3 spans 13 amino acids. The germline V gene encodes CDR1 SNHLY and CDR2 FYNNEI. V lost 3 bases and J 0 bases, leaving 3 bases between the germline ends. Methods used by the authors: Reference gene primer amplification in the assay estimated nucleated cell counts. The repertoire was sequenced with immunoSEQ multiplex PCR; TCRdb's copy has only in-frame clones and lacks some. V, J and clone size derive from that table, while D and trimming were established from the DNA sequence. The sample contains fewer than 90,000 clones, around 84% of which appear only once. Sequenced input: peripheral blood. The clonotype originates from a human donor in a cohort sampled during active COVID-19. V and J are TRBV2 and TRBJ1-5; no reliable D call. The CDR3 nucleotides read TGTGCCAGCAGTGACGTTAGCAATCAGCCCCAGCATTTT. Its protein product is CASSDVSNQPQHF.